This TCR beta chain was documented in a study of regulatory T cells in long-lasting Graves disease. For TCR beta, libraries came from iRepertoire HTBI primers and Arm-PCR of CDR3 regions. One entry per CDR3 protein, called by TCRdb with MiXCR from the multiplex PCR reads. The sample has 400,000 or so distinct CDR3 sequences; roughly a quarter are singletons. Time point given: persistent/refractory GD, antithyroid drugs over 5 years with positive TRAb. Making the TCR library involved RNA that had been extracted from PBMCs. The TCR originated in a female donor with Graves disease. The specimen comprised peripheral blood mononuclear cells (PBMCs), sampled when the disease was refractory, from a patient treated with antithyroid drugs.

In DNA, the CDR3 is TGTGCCTGGAGTGCACAATACGAGCAGTACTTC. It codes for CAWSAQYEQYF. The chain uses TRBV30 and TRBJ2-7; D is ambiguous. Per germline, CDR1 GTSNPN and CDR2 SVGIG (reference sequence). V gave up 1 base and J gave up 4 bases, with 5 bases separating them. The CDR3 loop spans 11 amino acids.